The clone carrying this T cell receptor beta chain was seen a handful of times. The antigen remains unidentified. Constant-segment primers were used for 5'RACE, and the resulting TCR alpha and TCR beta cDNA libraries carried sample barcodes and UMIs. MiXCR, run by TCRdb on the 5' RACE reads, gives a single entry per CDR3 protein. In the table there are around 440,000 distinct CDR3 sequences, 15% to 20% of which are singletons. This CDR3 comprises 15 residues. V gave up 5 bases and J gave up 0 bases, with 13 bases separating them. The germline V gene has CDR1 SGHVS and CDR2 FNYEAQ. The record originates from a study of T-cell memory formation after mild COVID-19. Study background: TCR clusters largely stayed donor specific. Whole-study results and caveats: Mainly CM and EM harbored the contracting CD4+ clones; mainly EMRA harbored the CD8+ ones. A subset of responding clones appeared in pre-infection memory, suggesting cross-reactive memory joined.

This receptor was obtained from an adult woman who had mild COVID-19 (a few samples of this study predate the infection). Cell type and time point are not known. Sequencing input: PBMCs or a T cell subset sorted from them (not recorded which). V is TRBV7-6 and J is TRBJ1-1; no clear D. CDR3 in DNA: TGTGCCAGCAGCCCCCGAACAGTAATGAACACTGAAGCTTTCTTT. Its protein product is CASSPRTVMNTEAFF. Complete variable domain (other parts from reference TRBV7-6 and TRBJ1-1): GAGVSQSPRYKVTKRGQDVALRCDPISGHVSLYWYRQALGQGPEFLTYFNYEAQQDKSGLPNDRFSAERPEGSISTLTIQRTEQRDSAMYRCASSPRTVMNTEAFFGQGTRLTVV.